This T cell receptor beta chain is from a study of blood T cell repertoires in COVID-19. Overall study context: Donors in the United States, Italy and Spain gave samples during acute or convalescent COVID-19. From T cells, B-cell-depleted T cells, or PBMCs came the material, which was cDNA or gDNA.

V lost 2 bases, J lost 2 bases, and 7 bases lay in between. The CDR3 covers 15 residues. The germline CDR1 and CDR2 sequences are MNHEY and SVGAGI. This clone has just a few counts. Original processing methods: Estimated nucleated cell counts came from reference gene primer amplification. Only in-frame clones appear in the TCRdb table, and some are missing; sequencing was by immunoSEQ multiplex PCR. That table furnishes V, J and clone size, whereas the DNA furnished D and trimming. The sample holds around 140,000 clones, approximately 89% seen once. Input material: peripheral blood. The chain employs TRBV6-5 and TRBJ1-6; D not resolved. This TCR was sampled from a man between 60 and 75 years old with active or convalescent COVID-19. This CDR3 is CASSYEGTYNSPLHF. The CDR3 coding sequence is TGTGCCAGCAGTTACGAGGGAACCTATAATTCACCCCTCCACTTT.